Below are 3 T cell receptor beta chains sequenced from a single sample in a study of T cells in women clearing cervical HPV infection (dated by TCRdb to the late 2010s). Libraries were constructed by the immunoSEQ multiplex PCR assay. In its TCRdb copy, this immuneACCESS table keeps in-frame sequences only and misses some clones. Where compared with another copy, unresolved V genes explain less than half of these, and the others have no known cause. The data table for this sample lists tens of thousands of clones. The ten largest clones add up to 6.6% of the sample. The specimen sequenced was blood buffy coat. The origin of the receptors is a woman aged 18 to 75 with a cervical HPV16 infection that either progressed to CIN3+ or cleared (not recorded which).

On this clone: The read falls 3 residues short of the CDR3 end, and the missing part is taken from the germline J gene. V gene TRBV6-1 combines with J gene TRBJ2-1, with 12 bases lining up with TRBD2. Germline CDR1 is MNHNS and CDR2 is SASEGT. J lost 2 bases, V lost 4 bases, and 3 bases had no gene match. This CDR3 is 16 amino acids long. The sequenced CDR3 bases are TGTGCCAGCAGTGGGTCTAGCGGGGGGGCCTACAATGAG. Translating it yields CASSGSSGGAYNE. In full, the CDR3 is CASSGSSGGAYNEQFF.

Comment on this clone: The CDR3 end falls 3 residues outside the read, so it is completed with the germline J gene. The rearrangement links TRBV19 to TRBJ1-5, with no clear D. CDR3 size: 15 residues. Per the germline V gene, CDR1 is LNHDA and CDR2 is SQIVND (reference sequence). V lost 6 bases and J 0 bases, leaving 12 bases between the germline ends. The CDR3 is CASSPVADSNQPQHF. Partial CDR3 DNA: TGTGCCAGTAGCCCCGTGGCGGATAGCAATCAGCCC.

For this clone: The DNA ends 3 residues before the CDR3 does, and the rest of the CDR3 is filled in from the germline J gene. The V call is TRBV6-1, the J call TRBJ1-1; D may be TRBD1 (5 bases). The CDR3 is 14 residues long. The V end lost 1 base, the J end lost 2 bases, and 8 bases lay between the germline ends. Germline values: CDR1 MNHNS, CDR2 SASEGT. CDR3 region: CASSEGGENTEAFF. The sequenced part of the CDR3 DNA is TGTGCCAGCAGTGAAGGGGGGGAAAACACTGAA.